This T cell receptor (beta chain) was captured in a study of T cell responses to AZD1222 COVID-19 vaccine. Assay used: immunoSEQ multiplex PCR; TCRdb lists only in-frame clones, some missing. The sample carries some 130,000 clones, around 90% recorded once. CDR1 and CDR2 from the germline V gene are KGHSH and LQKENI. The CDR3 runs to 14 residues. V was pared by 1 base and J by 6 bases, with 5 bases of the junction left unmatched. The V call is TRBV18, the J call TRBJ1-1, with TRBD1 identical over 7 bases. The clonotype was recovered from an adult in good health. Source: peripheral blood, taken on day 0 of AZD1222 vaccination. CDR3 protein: CASSPLSGGAEAFF. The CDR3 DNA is TGTGCCAGCTCACCACTGTCAGGGGGAGCTGAAGCTTTCTTT. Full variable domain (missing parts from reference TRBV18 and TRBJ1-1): NAGVMQNPRHLVRRRGQEARLRCSPMKGHSHVYWYRQLPEEGLKFMVYLQKENIIDESGMPKERFSAEFPKEGPSILRIQQVVRGDSAAYFCASSPLSGGAEAFFGQGTRLTVV.